A selection of T cell receptor beta chains follows, all from one sample in a study of molecular identifiers for immune sequencing clone quantification. TCRdb itself ran the PCR reads through MiXCR, one entry per CDR3 protein. The sample shows roughly 40,000 distinct CDR3 sequences, 18% of them seen only once. Sequences were obtained from naive CD8+ T cells from blood, with Jurkat cell RNA spiked in. These receptors all stem from a human donor in good health. Some libraries in this study had Jurkat cell RNA spiked in. CDR3s include the opening cysteine and the closing phenylalanine or tryptophan. D genes are given only for firm matches. Not all rows give a size; the values are once, few, many and, for expanded clones, a class.

TRBV5-4	few	.	TRBJ2-3	TGTGCCAGCAGCTTGGCCCGGGGGAGGGGGGCAGATACGCAGTATTTT	CASSLARGRGADTQYF
TRBV5-6	.	.	TRBJ2-5	TGTGCCAGCAGCGAAGGGACTCCTGCTCGGGCCCAGTACTTC	CASSEGTPARAQYF
TRBV12-3/TRBV12-4	many	TRBD2	TRBJ2-7	TGTGCCAGCAGTAGGACTAGCTCCTACGAGCAGTACTTC	CASSRTSSYEQYF
TRBV7-9	many	TRBD1	TRBJ2-7	TGTGCCAGCAGCTTCCGGGACAGGTCTCGAGAGCAGTACTTC	CASSFRDRSREQYF
TRBV29-1	many	.	TRBJ1-1	TGCAGCGTTGCTGCGAACACTGAAGCTTTCTTT	CSVAANTEAFF
TRBV11-2	many	.	TRBJ2-1	TGTGCCAGCAGCTTAACCTACAATGAGCAGTTCTTC	CASSLTYNEQFF
TRBV20-1	many	.	TRBJ1-6	TGCAGTGCTCCTTCGCAGTCTGCCCTCCACTTT	CSAPSQSALHF
TRBV14	few	.	TRBJ2-3	TGTGCCAGCAGCCAAGTCAGTACAGATACGCAGTATTTT	CASSQVSTDTQYF
TRBV7-8	many	.	TRBJ2-2	TGTGCCAGCAGCTATAATGGTAACACCGGGGAGCTGTTTTTT	CASSYNGNTGELFF
TRBV2	many	.	TRBJ2-1	TGTGCCAGCAGTGGGGTACTAGGGGTCTACAATGAGCAGTTCTTC	CASSGVLGVYNEQFF
TRBV28	.	.	TRBJ2-3	TGTGCCAGCAGTTTGGGCAGTTCGCAGTATTTT	CASSLGSSQYF
TRBV20-1	many	.	TRBJ1-1	TGCAGTGCTAGACCATCCCCTGGGGACACTGAAGCTTTCTTT	CSARPSPGDTEAFF
TRBV3-1	many	.	TRBJ1-5	TGTGCCAGCAGCCAAGAATGGTACCAGCCCCAGCATTTT	CASSQEWYQPQHF
TRBV28	.	TRBD1	TRBJ1-6	TGTGCCAGCAGTTTGAGAGGAGGGGGCCTGGATAATTCACCCCTCCACTTT	CASSLRGGGLDNSPLHF
TRBV7-8	few	.	TRBJ2-4	TGTGCCAGCAGCTTCGGCCAGGGTCTGAACATTCAGTACTTC	CASSFGQGLNIQYF
TRBV7-8	many	.	TRBJ2-7	TGTGCCAGCAGCTTAGCGCCTTCGGTTTCCTACGAGCAGTACTTC	CASSLAPSVSYEQYF
TRBV7-2	many	.	TRBJ2-3	TGTGCCAGCAGCAGGGGGACCATTACCACAGATACGCAGTATTTT	CASSRGTITTDTQYF
TRBV6-2/TRBV6-3	many	TRBD2	TRBJ2-3	TGTGCCAGCAGTGTGCCGGGACTAGTTGTAAATACGCAGTATTTT	CASSVPGLVVNTQYF
TRBV11-2	many	TRBD2	TRBJ2-6	TGTGCCAGCAGCCCGGGGACTAGCGGGAGCCCATCCTACTCTGGGGCCAACGTCCTGACTTTC	CASSPGTSGSPSYSGANVLTF
TRBV27	many	TRBD1	TRBJ2-1	TGTGCCAGCAGCCTCGGACAGGGGGATTACAATGAGCAGTTCTTC	CASSLGQGDYNEQFF
TRBV6-2/TRBV6-3	many	TRBD1	TRBJ2-5	TGTGCCAGCAACTTGCCGGGACAGGGGGAAGAGACCCAGTACTTC	CASNLPGQGEETQYF
TRBV29-1	many	.	TRBJ1-2	TGCAGCGTTGAAGTTGGGGGCGCTTGGTATGGCTACACCTTC	CSVEVGGAWYGYTF
TRBV4-3	many	TRBD2	TRBJ2-2	TGCGCCAGCAGCCAAGCGTGGACTAGCGGGAGTGTCTCCGGGGAGCTGTTTTTT	CASSQAWTSGSVSGELFF
TRBV9	.	.	TRBJ1-2	TGTGCCAGCAGCGTAGCTTTGAGACCTAACTATGGCTACACCTTC	CASSVALRPNYGYTF
TRBV14	once	TRBD1	TRBJ2-7	TGTGCCAGCAGTCCGACAGGGGGGGCCTACGAGCAGTACTTC	CASSPTGGAYEQYF
TRBV6-1	.	TRBD1	TRBJ1-2	TGTGCCAGCGGAGGGCAGGGACAGATTTATGGCTACACCTTC	CASGGQGQIYGYTF
TRBV7-3	many	.	TRBJ2-1	TGTGCCAGCAGCCCCGGGTGGGGCAATGAGCAGTTCTTC	CASSPGWGNEQFF
TRBV9	many	TRBD2	TRBJ2-3	TGTGCCAGCAGCGTAGGAGGGACTAGCGGAAGGGGGGATACGCAGTATTTT	CASSVGGTSGRGDTQYF
TRBV6-5	many	TRBD2	TRBJ2-1	TGTGCCAGCAGCTCCCCCCGTTATAGCGGGAGGGGAAATGAGCAGTTCTTC	CASSSPRYSGRGNEQFF
TRBV19	many	TRBD1	TRBJ2-1	TGTGCCAGTAGTATCGGGACAGGGTTTTATGAGCAGTTCTTC	CASSIGTGFYEQFF
TRBV6-6	.	.	TRBJ2-6	TGTGCCAGCAGTTACTCAGGGGCCGGGGCCAACGTCCTGACTTTC	CASSYSGAGANVLTF
TRBV28	few	.	TRBJ2-3	TGTGCCAGCAGTCCTGCTTTGGGCGGCGCAGATACGCAGTATTTT	CASSPALGGADTQYF
TRBV27	many	.	TRBJ2-5	TGTGCCAGCAGTCCCCACCCCGGAAAGGGGACCCAGTACTTC	CASSPHPGKGTQYF